This T cell receptor (beta chain) was recorded in a study of blood T cell repertoires in COVID-19. Per germline, CDR1 SGHKS and CDR2 YYEKEE (reference sequence). The CDR3 spans 18 residues. V gave up 0 bases and J gave up 0 bases, with 13 bases separating them. Sequencing used immunoSEQ multiplex PCR; TCRdb keeps in-frame clones, though not all of them. The repertoire holds some 200,000 clones, with about 81% as singletons. The clonotype comes from a man aged 40-49 years who had recovered from COVID-19. What was sequenced was PBMCs or T cells enriched from blood (not recorded which). J is TRBJ1-6 and V is TRBV5-5; D is unclear. The CDR3, as DNA: TGTGCCAGCAGCTTGGGAAGACTAAGTTTCTCCTATAATTCACCCCTCCACTTT. Its translation: CASSLGRLSFSYNSPLHF.